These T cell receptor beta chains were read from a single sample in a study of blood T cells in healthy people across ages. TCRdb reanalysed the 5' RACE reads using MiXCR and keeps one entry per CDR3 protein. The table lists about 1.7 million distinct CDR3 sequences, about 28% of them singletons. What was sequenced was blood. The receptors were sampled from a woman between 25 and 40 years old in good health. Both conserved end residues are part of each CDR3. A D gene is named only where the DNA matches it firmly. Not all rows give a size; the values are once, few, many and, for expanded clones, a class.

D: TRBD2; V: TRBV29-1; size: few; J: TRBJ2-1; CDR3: CSVVGTSGDNEQFF; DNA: TGCAGCGTTGTAGGGACTAGCGGTGACAATGAGCAGTTCTTC
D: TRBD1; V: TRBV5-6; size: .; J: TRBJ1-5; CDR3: CASSPGTGVTEPQHF; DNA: TGTGCCAGCAGCCCGGGGACAGGCGTTACGGAGCCCCAGCATTTT
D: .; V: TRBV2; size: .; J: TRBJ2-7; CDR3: CASSANRPYEQYF; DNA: TGTGCCAGCAGTGCGAACAGACCCTACGAGCAGTACTTC
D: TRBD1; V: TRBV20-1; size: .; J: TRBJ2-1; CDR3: CSATRDRALNEQFF; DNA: TGCAGTGCTACCCGGGACAGGGCTCTTAATGAGCAGTTCTTC
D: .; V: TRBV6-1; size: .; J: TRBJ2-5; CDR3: CASSGRTVQETQYF; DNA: TGTGCCAGCAGCGGGCGGACAGTCCAAGAGACCCAGTACTTC
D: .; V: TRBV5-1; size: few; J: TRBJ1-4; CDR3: CASSSPGLNEKLFF; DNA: TGCGCCAGCAGCTCCCCGGGACTAAATGAAAAACTGTTTTTT
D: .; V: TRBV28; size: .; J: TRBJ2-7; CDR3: CASVDSLGVGEQYF; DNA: TGTGCCAGCGTAGACTCCCTCGGGGTTGGCGAGCAGTACTTC
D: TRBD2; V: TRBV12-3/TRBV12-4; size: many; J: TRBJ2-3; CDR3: CASSLLAGITDTQYF; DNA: TGTGCCAGCAGTTTACTAGCGGGGATCACAGATACGCAGTATTTT
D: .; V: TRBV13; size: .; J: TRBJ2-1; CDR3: CASSLERSSYSEQFF; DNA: TGTGCCAGCAGCTTAGAAAGGAGCTCCTACAGTGAGCAGTTCTTC
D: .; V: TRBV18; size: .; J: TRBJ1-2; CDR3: CASSPTLGRGPGGYTF; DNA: TGTGCCAGCTCACCGACACTCGGGCGAGGGCCCGGTGGCTACACCTTC
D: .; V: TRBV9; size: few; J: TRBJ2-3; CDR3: CASSVEVGWGADTQYF; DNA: TGTGCCAGCAGCGTAGAAGTGGGTTGGGGGGCCGATACGCAGTATTTT
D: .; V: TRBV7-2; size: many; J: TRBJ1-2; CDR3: CASSAPFGYGYTF; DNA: TGTGCCAGCAGCGCGCCCTTTGGCTATGGCTACACCTTC
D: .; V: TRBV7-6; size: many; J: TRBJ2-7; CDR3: CASSRLREQYF; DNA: TGTGCCAGCAGCCGACTGCGCGAGCAGTACTTC
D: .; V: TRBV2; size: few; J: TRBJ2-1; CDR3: CASIFRVNEQFF; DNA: TGTGCCAGCATATTCCGAGTGAATGAGCAGTTCTTC
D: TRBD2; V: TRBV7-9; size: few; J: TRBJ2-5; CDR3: CATSSGGAQETQYF; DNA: TGTGCCACCTCTAGCGGGGGGGCGCAGGAGACCCAGTACTTC
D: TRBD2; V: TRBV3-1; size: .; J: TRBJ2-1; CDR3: CASRDTSGGNNVQFF; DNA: TGTGCCAGCAGGGATACAAGCGGGGGGAACAATGTGCAGTTCTTC
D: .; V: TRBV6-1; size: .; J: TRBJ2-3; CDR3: CASSEINDTQYF; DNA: TGTGCCAGCAGTGAAATTAACGATACGCAGTATTTT
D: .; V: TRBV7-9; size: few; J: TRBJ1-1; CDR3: CASNPSNGGNTEAFF; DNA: TGTGCCAGCAACCCTTCCAACGGGGGAAACACTGAAGCTTTCTTT
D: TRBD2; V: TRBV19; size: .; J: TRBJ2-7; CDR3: CASSILAGGSYEQYF; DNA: TGTGCCAGTAGTATACTGGCGGGGGGCTCCTACGAGCAGTACTTC
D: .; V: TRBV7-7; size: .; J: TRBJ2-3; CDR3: CASSSKPPNTDTQYF; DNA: TGTGCCAGCAGCAGCAAACCCCCGAACACAGATACGCAGTATTTT
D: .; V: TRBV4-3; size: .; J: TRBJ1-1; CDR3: CASSQDAKGQAFF; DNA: TGCGCCAGCAGCCAAGATGCGAAGGGCCAAGCTTTCTTT
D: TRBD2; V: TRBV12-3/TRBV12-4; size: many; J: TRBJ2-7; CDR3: CASSLPGGQSYEQYF; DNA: TGTGCCAGCAGTCTGCCGGGGGGGCAGTCCTACGAGCAGTACTTC
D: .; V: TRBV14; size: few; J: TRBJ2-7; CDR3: CASSQDFGTRNYEQYF; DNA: TGTGCCAGCAGCCAAGATTTCGGGACAAGGAACTACGAGCAGTACTTC
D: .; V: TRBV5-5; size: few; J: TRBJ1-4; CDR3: CASSSRPDLNEKLFF; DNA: TGTGCCAGCAGCTCTAGACCGGACCTTAATGAAAAACTGTTTTTT
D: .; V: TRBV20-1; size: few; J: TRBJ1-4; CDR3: CSARARANYEKLFF; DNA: TGCAGTGCTAGGGCCAGGGCGAACTATGAAAAACTGTTTTTT
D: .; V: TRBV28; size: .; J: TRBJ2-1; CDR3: CASRPLARIYEQFF; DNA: TGTGCCAGCAGGCCGCTAGCGCGGATATATGAGCAGTTCTTC
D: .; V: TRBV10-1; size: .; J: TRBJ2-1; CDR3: CASSESRGATYNEQFF; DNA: TGCGCCAGCAGTGAGTCGAGGGGGGCAACCTACAATGAGCAGTTCTTC
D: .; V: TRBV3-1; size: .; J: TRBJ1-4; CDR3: CASSFTVGEKLFF; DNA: TGTGCCAGCAGTTTTACAGTCGGTGAAAAACTGTTTTTT
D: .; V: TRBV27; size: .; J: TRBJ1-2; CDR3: CASSGEGNNYGYTF; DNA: TGTGCCAGCAGTGGGGAGGGCAACAACTATGGCTACACCTTC
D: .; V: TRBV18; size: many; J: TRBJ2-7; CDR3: CASSPLGNEQYF; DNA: TGTGCCAGCAGTCCCCTTGGTAACGAGCAGTACTTC
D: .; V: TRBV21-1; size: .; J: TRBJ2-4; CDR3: CASSTGTEEAKNIQYF; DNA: TGTGCCAGCAGCACCGGGACCGAAGAGGCCAAAAACATTCAGTACTTC
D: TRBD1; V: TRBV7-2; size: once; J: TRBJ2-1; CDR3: CASSKGQGGYNEQFF; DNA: TGTGCCAGCAGCAAAGGACAGGGAGGCTACAATGAGCAGTTCTTC
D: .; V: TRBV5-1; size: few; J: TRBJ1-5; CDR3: CASSPDGQGYSNQPQHF; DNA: TGCGCCAGCAGCCCGGATGGCCAGGGCTATAGCAATCAGCCCCAGCATTTT
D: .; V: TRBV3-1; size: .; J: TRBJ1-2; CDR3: CASSQFSGQPFSYGYTF; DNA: TGTGCCAGCAGCCAATTCAGCGGACAGCCTTTTTCCTATGGCTACACCTTC
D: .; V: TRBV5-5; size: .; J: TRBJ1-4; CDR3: CASSPPVVGNEKLFF; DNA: TGTGCCAGCAGCCCACCCGTAGTGGGTAATGAAAAACTGTTTTTT
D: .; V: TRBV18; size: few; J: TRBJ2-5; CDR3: CASSPPYTAGETQYF; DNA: TGTGCCAGCTCACCACCATATACGGCAGGCGAGACCCAGTACTTC
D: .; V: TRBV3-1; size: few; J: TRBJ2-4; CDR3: CASSSVWGQYF; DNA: TGTGCCAGCAGCTCTGTTTGGGGTCAGTACTTC
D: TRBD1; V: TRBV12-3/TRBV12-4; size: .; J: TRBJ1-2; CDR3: CASRKQGVNHGYTF; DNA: TGTGCCAGCAGGAAACAGGGGGTTAACCATGGCTACACCTTC
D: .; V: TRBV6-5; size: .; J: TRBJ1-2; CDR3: CASSPHPGAHYGYTF; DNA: TGTGCCAGCAGTCCGCACCCGGGGGCGCACTATGGCTACACCTTC
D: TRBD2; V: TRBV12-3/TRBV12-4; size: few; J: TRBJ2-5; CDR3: CASVKRGPRGETQYF; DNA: TGTGCCAGCGTAAAGCGGGGCCCTCGGGGGGAGACCCAGTACTTC
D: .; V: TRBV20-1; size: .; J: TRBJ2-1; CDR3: CSAREARRGFNEQFF; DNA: TGCAGTGCTAGAGAGGCCCGGCGCGGTTTCAATGAGCAGTTCTTC
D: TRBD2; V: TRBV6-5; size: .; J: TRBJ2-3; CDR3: CASSYGRGGVTLTDTQYF; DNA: TGTGCCAGCAGTTACGGGCGGGGGGGAGTCACACTCACAGATACGCAGTATTTT
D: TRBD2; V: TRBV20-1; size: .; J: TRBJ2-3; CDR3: CSATRTSGGAFTDTQYF; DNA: TGCAGTGCTACCAGGACTAGCGGGGGGGCCTTCACAGATACGCAGTATTTT
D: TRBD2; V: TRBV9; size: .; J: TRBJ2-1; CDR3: CASSANGRSSYNEQFF; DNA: TGTGCCAGCAGCGCGAACGGGAGGAGCTCCTACAATGAGCAGTTCTTC
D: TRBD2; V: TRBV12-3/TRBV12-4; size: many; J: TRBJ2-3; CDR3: CASSLGGSGTDTQYF; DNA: TGTGCCAGCAGCTTAGGCGGGAGTGGGACAGATACGCAGTATTTT
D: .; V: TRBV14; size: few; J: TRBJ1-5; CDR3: CASSQDHGAQHF; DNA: TGTGCCAGCAGCCAAGATCACGGAGCCCAGCATTTT
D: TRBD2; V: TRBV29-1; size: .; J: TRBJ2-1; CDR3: CSVEGLAGVEQFF; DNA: TGCAGCGTTGAAGGACTAGCGGGAGTTGAGCAGTTCTTC
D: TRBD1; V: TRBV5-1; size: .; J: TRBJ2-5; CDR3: CASSTRTGYQYF; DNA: TGCGCCAGCAGCACCCGGACAGGGTACCAGTACTTC
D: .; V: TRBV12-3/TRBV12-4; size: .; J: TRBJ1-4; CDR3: CASRVKGGGEKLFF; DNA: TGTGCCAGCAGAGTCAAGGGAGGGGGTGAAAAACTGTTTTTT
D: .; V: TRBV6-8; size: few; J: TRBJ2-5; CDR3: CASIPGPGVETQYF; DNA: TGTGCCAGCATCCCTGGCCCTGGGGTCGAGACCCAGTACTTC
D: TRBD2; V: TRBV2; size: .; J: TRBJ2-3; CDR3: CASRRTSGGLRDTQYF; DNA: TGTGCCAGCAGACGGACTAGCGGGGGACTAAGGGATACGCAGTATTTT
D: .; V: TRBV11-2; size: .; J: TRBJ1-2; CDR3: CVSSQTQVNYGYTF; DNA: TGTGTCAGCAGCCAAACACAGGTTAACTATGGCTACACCTTC
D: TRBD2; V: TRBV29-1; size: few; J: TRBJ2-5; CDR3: CSVDRGGAQTQYF; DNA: TGCAGCGTTGACCGCGGGGGGGCGCAGACCCAGTACTTC